This section outlines one T cell receptor beta chain sequence together with its context. This sample stems from a study of blood T cell repertoires in COVID-19. Study information: Whether acute or convalescent, the COVID-19 samples came from the United States, Italy and Spain.

The CDR3 loop spans 15 amino acids. CDR1 and CDR2 from the germline V gene are SGHRS and YFSETQ. V dropped 0 bases and J dropped 7; count of bases not matched to a gene: 9. Original handling: By means of reference gene primer amplification, nucleated cell counts were estimated. This table comes from immunoSEQ multiplex PCR, and its TCRdb copy is limited to in-frame clones, with some not included. Clonal size and the V and J genes are those of that table, whereas D and trimming came from the DNA. The sample carries 200,000 or so clones, approximately 84% recorded once. Material: peripheral blood. The chain carries TRBV5-1 and TRBJ1-2, with 7 nucleotides matching TRBD1. This clonotype was sampled from a woman younger than 45 who had recovered from COVID-19. CDR3 DNA: TGCGCCAGCAGCTTGGGGACAGGATTTTTTCGTGGCTACACCTTC. It specifies CASSLGTGFFRGYTF.